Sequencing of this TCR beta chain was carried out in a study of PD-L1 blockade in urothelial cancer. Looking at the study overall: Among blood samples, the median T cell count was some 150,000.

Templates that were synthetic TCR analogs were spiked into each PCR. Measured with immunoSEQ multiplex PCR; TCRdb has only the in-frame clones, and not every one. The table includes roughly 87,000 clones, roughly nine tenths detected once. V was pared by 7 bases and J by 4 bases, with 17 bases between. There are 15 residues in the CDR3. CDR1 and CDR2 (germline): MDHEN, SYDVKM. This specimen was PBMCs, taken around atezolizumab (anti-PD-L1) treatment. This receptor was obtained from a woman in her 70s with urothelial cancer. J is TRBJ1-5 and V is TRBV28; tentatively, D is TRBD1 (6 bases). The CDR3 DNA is TGTGCCAGCACCCTAAGCGGGGGCCCTAATCAGCCCCAGCATTTT. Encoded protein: CASTLSGGPNQPQHF.